The following is a T cell receptor (beta chain) sequence with its context. Its target is unknown. The second PCR ran about 6 to 11 cycles with a sample-barcoded 5' primer and J-beta primers. The study obtained at least 2.5 million CDR3-containing paired-end reads from every sample. From the 5' RACE reads, TCRdb called clonotypes with MiXCR, one entry per CDR3 protein. The repertoire consists of around 1.5 million distinct CDR3 sequences, with around 35% occurring once and the leading ten covering roughly 12%. The data originate from a study of blood T cells in healthy people across ages. Overall study: Template switching caught about one barcoded beta molecule for each two T cells. Findings of the study overall: The recorded TCR beta diversity per million T cells decreased in a roughly linear manner with age.

A minimum of 5 micrograms of total RNA was extracted per sample. V shed 5 bases and J 5 bases; nucleotides not matched to a gene: 12. Germline V gives CDR1 MGHDK, CDR2 SYGVNS. The CDR3 length is 16 residues. The sequencing sample was made of blood. The origin of this receptor is a woman in her 30s in good health. The chain has TRBV25-1 and TRBJ2-5; 9 bases fit TRBD2. CDR3 residues: CASSHPRGGDWETQYF. The CDR3 nucleotides read TGTGCCAGCAGTCACCCCCGCGGGGGGGATTGGGAGACCCAGTACTTC.